The entry that follows covers one TCR beta chain sequence. These data originate in a study of blood T cell repertoires in COVID-19. Study as a whole: The cDNA or gDNA used as material had been derived from T cells, B-cell-depleted T cells, or PBMCs.

V lost 3 bases and J 6 bases, leaving 11 bases between the germline ends. Germline V lookup: CDR1 ENHRY, CDR2 SYGVKD. This CDR3 region has 14 residues. Generated by immunoSEQ multiplex PCR, the TCRdb table keeps only in-frame clones and is missing some. The sample carries more than 200,000 clones, 75% to 90% recorded once. Followed over time, Seattle patients had been enrolled while infection was active. Source material: peripheral blood. The rearrangement uses TRBV10-3 and TRBJ2-2; D is possibly TRBD1 (6 bases). The origin of this receptor is a man aged 25-45 years with COVID-19, enrolled during active disease. The chain's CDR3 is CAISEYRESGELFF. In nucleotides, the CDR3 is TGTGCCATCAGTGAATACAGGGAGTCCGGGGAGCTGTTTTTT.